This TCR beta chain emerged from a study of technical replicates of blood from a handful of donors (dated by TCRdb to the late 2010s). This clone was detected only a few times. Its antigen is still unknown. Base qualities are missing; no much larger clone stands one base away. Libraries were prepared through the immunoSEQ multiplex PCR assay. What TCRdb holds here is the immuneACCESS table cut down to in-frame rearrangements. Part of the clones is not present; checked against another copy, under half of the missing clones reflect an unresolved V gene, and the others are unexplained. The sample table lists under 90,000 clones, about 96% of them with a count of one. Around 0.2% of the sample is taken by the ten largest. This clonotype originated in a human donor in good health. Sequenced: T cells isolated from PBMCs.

The CDR3 reads as follows: CASSFGTGGSETQYF. In nucleotide form, the sequence is TGTGCCAGCAGCTTTGGGACAGGGGGGTCAGAGACCCAGTACTTC. The chain is made from TRBV5-8 and TRBJ2-5; TRBD1 lines up with 11 middle nucleotides. In the germline V gene, CDR1 corresponds to SGHTS and CDR2 to YDEGEE. The CDR3, cysteine through phenylalanine, is 15 amino acids long. CDR3 DNA is the only sequence kept; it has 45 bases, read in frame from the first base. V loses 2 bases at its end and J loses 4 bases; junction bases beyond the gene matches: 4.